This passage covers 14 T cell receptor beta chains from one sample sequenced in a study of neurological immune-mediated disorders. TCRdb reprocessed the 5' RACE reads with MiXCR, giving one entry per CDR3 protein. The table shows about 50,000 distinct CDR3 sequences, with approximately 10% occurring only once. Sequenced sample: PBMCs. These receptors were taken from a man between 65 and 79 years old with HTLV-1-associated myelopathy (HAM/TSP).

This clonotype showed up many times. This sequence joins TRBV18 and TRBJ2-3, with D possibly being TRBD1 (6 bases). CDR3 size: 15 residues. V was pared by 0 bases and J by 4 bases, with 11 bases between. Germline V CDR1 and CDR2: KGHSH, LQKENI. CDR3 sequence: CASSPPWGQADTQYF. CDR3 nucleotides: TGTGCCAGCTCACCACCGTGGGGGCAGGCAGATACGCAGTATTTT.

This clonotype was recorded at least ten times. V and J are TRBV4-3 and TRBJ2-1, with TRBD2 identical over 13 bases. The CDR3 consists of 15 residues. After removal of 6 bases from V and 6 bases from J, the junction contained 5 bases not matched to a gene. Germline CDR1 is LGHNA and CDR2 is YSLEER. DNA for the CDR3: TGCGCCAGCAGTCCCGGGACTAGCGGGACCAATGAGCAGTTCTTC. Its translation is CASSPGTSGTNEQFF.

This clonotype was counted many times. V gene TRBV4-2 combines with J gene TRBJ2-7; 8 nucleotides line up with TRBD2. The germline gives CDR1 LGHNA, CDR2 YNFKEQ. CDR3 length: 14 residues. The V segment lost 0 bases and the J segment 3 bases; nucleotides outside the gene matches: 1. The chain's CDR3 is CASSQDGRGYEQYF. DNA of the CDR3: TGTGCCAGCAGCCAAGACGGGAGGGGCTACGAGCAGTACTTC.

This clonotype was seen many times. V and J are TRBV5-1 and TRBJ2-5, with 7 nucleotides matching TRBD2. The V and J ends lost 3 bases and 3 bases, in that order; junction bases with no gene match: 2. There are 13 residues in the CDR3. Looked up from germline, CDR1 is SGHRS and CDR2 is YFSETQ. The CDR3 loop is CASSYLAEETQYF. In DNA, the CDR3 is TGCGCCAGCAGCTACCTAGCGGAAGAGACCCAGTACTTC.

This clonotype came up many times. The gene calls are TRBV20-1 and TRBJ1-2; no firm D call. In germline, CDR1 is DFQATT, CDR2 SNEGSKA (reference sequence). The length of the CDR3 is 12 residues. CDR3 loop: CGSPGTNYGYTF. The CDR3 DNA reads TGCGGATCTCCCGGGACTAACTATGGCTACACCTTC.

Written as DNA, the CDR3 is TGTGCAAGTCGCTTAGCGAGCCCGGGACAGGGGGGGTGGGCGGTGAGCAATCAGCCCCAGCATTTT. This encodes CASRLASPGQGGWAVSNQPQHF. The chain joins TRBV12-2 to TRBJ1-5; TRBD1 is the table's D call and was not checked against the DNA. TRBV12-2 constitutes a pseudogene. This CDR3 has 22 residues.

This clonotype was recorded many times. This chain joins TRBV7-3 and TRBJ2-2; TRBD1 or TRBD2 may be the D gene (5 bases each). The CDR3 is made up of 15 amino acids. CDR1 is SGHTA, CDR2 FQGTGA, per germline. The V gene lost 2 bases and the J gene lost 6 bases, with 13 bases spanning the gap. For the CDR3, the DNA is TGTGCCAGCAGCTTAGCAATCCAGGGAGCCGGGGAGCTGTTTTTT. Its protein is CASSLAIQGAGELFF.

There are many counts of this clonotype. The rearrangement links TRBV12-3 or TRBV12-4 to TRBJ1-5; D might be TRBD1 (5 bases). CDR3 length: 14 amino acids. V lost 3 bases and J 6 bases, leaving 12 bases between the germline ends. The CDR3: CASSFLQGGQPQHF. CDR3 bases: TGTGCCAGCAGTTTCCTTCAGGGCGGTCAGCCCCAGCATTTT.

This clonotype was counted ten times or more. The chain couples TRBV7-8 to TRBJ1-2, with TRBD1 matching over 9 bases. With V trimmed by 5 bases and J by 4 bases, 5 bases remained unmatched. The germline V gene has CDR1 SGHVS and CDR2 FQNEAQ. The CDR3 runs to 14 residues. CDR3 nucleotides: TGTGCCAGCAGCGCGGGACAGGGCGCCTATGGCTACACCTTC. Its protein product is CASSAGQGAYGYTF.

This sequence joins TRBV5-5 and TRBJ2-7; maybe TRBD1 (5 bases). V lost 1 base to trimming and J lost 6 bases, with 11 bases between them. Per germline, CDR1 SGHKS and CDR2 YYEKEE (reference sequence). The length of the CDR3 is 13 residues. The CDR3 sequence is CASSLYAGREQYF. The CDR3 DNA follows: TGTGCCAGCAGCTTGTACGCAGGGCGCGAGCAGTACTTC.

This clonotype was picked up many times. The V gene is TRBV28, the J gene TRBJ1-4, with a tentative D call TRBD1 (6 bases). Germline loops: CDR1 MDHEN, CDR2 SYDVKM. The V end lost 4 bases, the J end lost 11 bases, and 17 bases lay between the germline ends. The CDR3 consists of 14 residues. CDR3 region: CASSWTGTGWKLFF. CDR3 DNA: TGTGCCAGCAGTTGGACCGGCACAGGGTGGAAACTGTTTTTT.

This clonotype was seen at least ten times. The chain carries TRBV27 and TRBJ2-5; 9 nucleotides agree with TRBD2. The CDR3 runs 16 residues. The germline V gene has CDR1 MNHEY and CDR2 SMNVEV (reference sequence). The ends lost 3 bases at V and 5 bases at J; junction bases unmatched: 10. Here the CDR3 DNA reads TGTGCCAGCAGTTTCCGACTTAGCGGGAGAGGGGAGACCCAGTACTTC. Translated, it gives CASSFRLSGRGETQYF.

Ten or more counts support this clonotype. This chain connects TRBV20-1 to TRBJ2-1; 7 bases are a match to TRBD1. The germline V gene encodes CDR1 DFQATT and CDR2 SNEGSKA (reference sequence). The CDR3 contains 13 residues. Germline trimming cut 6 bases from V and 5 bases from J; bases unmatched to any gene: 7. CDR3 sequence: CSALLTGNNEQFF. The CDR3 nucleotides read TGCAGTGCCCTACTGACAGGGAACAATGAGCAGTTCTTC.

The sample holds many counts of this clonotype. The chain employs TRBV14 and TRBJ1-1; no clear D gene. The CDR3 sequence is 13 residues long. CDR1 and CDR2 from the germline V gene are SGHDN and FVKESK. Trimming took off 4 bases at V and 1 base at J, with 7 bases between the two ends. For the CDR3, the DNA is TGTGCCAGCAGCCTAAAGCGGAACACTGAAGCTTTCTTT. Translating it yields CASSLKRNTEAFF.